These 14 T cell receptor beta chains share one sample of origin, sequenced in a study of T cell repertoires in cytomegalovirus infection. TCRdb recomputed calls from the reads with MiXCR, one row per CDR3 protein. The sample holds hundreds of thousands of distinct CDR3 sequences, 20% to 25% seen once. The sample comprised CD8+ T cells from PBMCs. The receptor set was obtained from a human donor in good health (CMV status not recorded). Some clones in this sample may be carry-over from other donors' samples.

This clonotype was counted many times. The rearrangement uses TRBV7-8 and TRBJ2-1; the D gene is possibly TRBD2 (6 bases). Between the trimmed V and J ends, which lost 3 bases and 4 bases, there was a span of 10 bases. Germline V gene sequence: CDR1 SGHVS, CDR2 FQNEAQ. CDR3 length equals 14 residues. The CDR3, as DNA: TGTGCCAGCAGCTTGGGACTCATTTACAATGAGCAGTTCTTC. Translated: CASSLGLIYNEQFF.

This clonotype was seen only a few times. V and J are TRBV28 and TRBJ1-2; D gene unclear. With 5 bases removed from V and 1 base from J, the gap between germline ends came to 8 bases. This CDR3 comprises 13 residues. Looked up from germline, CDR1 is MDHEN and CDR2 is SYDVKM. This CDR3 reads CASSLQVNYGYTF. The CDR3 nucleotides are TGTGCCAGCAGTCTTCAGGTTAACTATGGCTACACCTTC.

This clonotype has a handful of counts. This sequence joins TRBV27 and TRBJ2-1, with 9 bases identical to TRBD2. The CDR3 runs 17 residues. The germline V gene encodes CDR1 MNHEY and CDR2 SMNVEV (reference sequence). J lost 6 bases, V lost 2 bases, and 11 bases had no gene match. This CDR3 is CASSLNPAGGLGNEQFF. The CDR3 nucleotides are TGTGCCAGCAGTTTAAACCCCGCGGGGGGGCTGGGCAATGAGCAGTTCTTC.

This clonotype showed up just a few times. V gene TRBV6-6 combines with J gene TRBJ2-1; no reliable D call. Germline loops: CDR1 MNHNY, CDR2 SVGAGI (reference sequence). This CDR3 has 17 residues. The V gene lost 0 bases and the J gene lost 3 bases, with 15 bases spanning the gap. CDR3 coding DNA: TGTGCCAGCAGTTACTCTTTATCTAGGATAAACTACAATGAGCAGTTCTTC. Protein sequence: CASSYSLSRINYNEQFF.

The chain joins TRBV6-2 or TRBV6-3 to TRBJ2-7, with D hard to call. The V gene's germline CDR1 is MNHEY and CDR2 SVGEGT. The CDR3 has 14 amino acids. The ends were cut back, 2 bases at V and 2 bases at J, with 10 bases in the middle. CDR3 in amino acids: CASSYGDNPYEQYV. CDR3 DNA: TGTGCCAGCAGTTACGGTGACAATCCCTACGAGCAGTACGTC.

The CDR3 is CASSPNRGQKEQFF. CDR3 sequence (DNA): TGTGCCAGCAGTCCCAACAGGGGGCAAAAGGAGCAGTTCTTC. The rearrangement joins TRBV9 to TRBJ2-1, with 9 bases aligning to TRBD1. This CDR3 spans 14 amino acids. Losses at the gene ends were 5 bases for V and 10 bases for J; bases not matched to a gene: 10. CDR1 is SGDLS and CDR2 is YYNGEE in the germline V gene.

The chain employs TRBV28 and TRBJ1-2; 11 nucleotides agree with TRBD1. This CDR3 spans 15 amino acids. Germline-derived CDR1 and CDR2 are MDHEN and SYDVKM. J gave up 5 bases and V 8 bases, and 10 bases lay outside the gene matches. CDR3 DNA sequence: TGTGCCAGCGGACAGGGACAGGGGGTGGTATATGGCTACACCTTC. Translating it yields CASGQGQGVVYGYTF.

This clonotype was recorded only once. CDR3 coding DNA: TGCAGTGCTAGAGCCAGGGAGGCCTTGAACACTGAAGCTTTCTTT. Translation: CSARAREALNTEAFF. This chain uses TRBV20-1 with TRBJ1-1, with D possibly being TRBD1 (5 bases). V gave up 1 base and J gave up 0 bases, with 12 bases separating them. The CDR3 runs to 15 residues. CDR1 and CDR2 (germline): DFQATT, SNEGSKA (reference sequence).

This clonotype was found many times. The rearrangement links TRBV7-2 to TRBJ1-1, with 7 bases that match TRBD1. Germline loops: CDR1 SGHTA, CDR2 FQGNSA. Losses at the gene ends were 0 bases for V and 0 bases for J; bases not matched to a gene: 10. CDR3 length equals 18 residues. Written as DNA, the CDR3 is TGTGCCAGCAGCTTAGCTTTCGTCCTGGGACAGATGAACACTGAAGCTTTCTTT. This gives the protein CASSLAFVLGQMNTEAFF.

The sample holds a few counts of this clonotype. The rearrangement links TRBV5-4 to TRBJ2-1; 13 bases are a match to TRBD2. The germline gives CDR1 SGHNT, CDR2 YYREEE (reference sequence). V was pared by 0 bases and J by 6 bases, with 6 bases of the junction left unmatched. This CDR3 region has 17 residues. Written as DNA, the CDR3 is TGTGCCAGCAGCTTGGACGGCACTAGCGGGGGGGCCAATGAGCAGTTCTTC. Its protein product is CASSLDGTSGGANEQFF. Complete variable domain (other parts from reference TRBV5-4 and TRBJ2-1): ETGVTQSPTHLIKTRGQQVTLRCSSQSGHNTVSWYQQALGQGPQFIFQYYREEENGRGNFPPRFSGLQFPNYSSELNVNALELDDSALYLCASSLDGTSGGANEQFFGPGTRLTVL.

This clonotype was picked up many times. V usage is TRBV7-2 and J usage is TRBJ2-6, with a tentative D call TRBD1 (5 bases). Germline CDR1 SGHTA, CDR2 FQGNSA. V lost 1 base to trimming and J lost 9 bases, with 22 bases between them. The length of the CDR3 is 18 residues. CDR3 sequence (DNA): TGTGCCAGCAGCTTAGTCGTGGGCAGGGCTCTGAGTGACAACGTCCTGACTTTC. This codes for CASSLVVGRALSDNVLTF.

The chain recombines TRBV12-3 or TRBV12-4 with TRBJ1-2; D gene uncertain. With 0 bases removed from V and 7 bases from J, the gap between germline ends came to 9 bases. This CDR3 is 13 amino acids long. CDR3 in DNA: TGTGCCAGCAGTTTAGCGCTGGGGTTTGGCTACACCTTC. Its translation: CASSLALGFGYTF.

This clonotype was observed a few times. This rearrangement joins TRBV19 to TRBJ2-2; a weak D match, TRBD2 (6 bases). The CDR3 loop spans 15 amino acids. V shed 3 bases and J shed 6 bases, with 14 bases lying between them. Germline V gene sequence: CDR1 LNHDA, CDR2 SQIVND (reference sequence). CDR3 residues: CASSILLGGAGELFF. CDR3 bases: TGTGCCAGTAGTATCCTCCTAGGAGGGGCCGGGGAGCTGTTTTTT.

This clonotype was seen more than once but under ten times. The chain has TRBV6-5 and TRBJ2-6; D is unresolved. The V end was cut by 0 bases, the J end by 0 bases, with 9 bases between. The CDR3 contains 17 residues. Looked up from germline, CDR1 is MNHEY and CDR2 is SVGAGI. Here the CDR3 DNA reads TGTGCCAGCAGTTACTCGGACGGCGTCTCTGGGGCCAACGTCCTGACTTTC. This translates into CASSYSDGVSGANVLTF.